This TCR beta chain originates from a study of spatial heterogeneity in lung cancer. The overall study: In tumor regions, TCR transcript counts tracked strongly with a T cell module score from matched bulk RNA-seq. Findings of the study overall: Mutation counts in tumors were tracked by counts of expanded intratumoral alpha and beta TCRs.

V shed 0 bases and J 2 bases; nucleotides not matched to a gene: 3. Germline assignment: CDR1 SGHRS and CDR2 YFSETQ. The CDR3 contains 15 residues. Sample time point: sample taken at primary tumor resection. Material for sequencing was whole RNA from tumor, nontumor lung or frozen PBMC, left unsorted. Single TCR cDNA molecules each had their own unique molecular identifier. MiXCR, applied by TCRdb to the 5' RACE reads, yields one record per CDR3 protein. The sample carries about 10,000 distinct CDR3 sequences, about 12% recorded once. As to this clonotype: Antigen unknown.

The input for sequencing was lung tumor tissue, taken at surgery. This TCR was recovered from a female donor with early-stage non-small cell lung cancer. The V call is TRBV5-1, the J call TRBJ2-7; 9 bases fit TRBD1. CDR3 region: CASSLVGTGTYEQYF. In nucleotides, the CDR3 is TGCGCCAGCAGCTTGGTGGGGACAGGGACCTACGAGCAGTACTTC.